A single sample is the source of the 4 T cell receptor beta chains below, sequenced in a study of T-cell memory formation after mild COVID-19. TCRdb re-called the 5' RACE reads through MiXCR, storing one row per CDR3 protein. This table has fewer than 600,000 distinct CDR3 sequences, about 20% appearing once. The sample comprised PBMCs or a T cell subset sorted from them (not recorded which). These receptors were collected from an adult woman who had mild COVID-19 (a few samples of this study predate the infection). Cell type and time point are not known.

V gene TRBV3-1 combines with J gene TRBJ2-3, with a tentative D call TRBD2 (5 bases). CDR3 size: 16 residues. The ends were cut back, 1 base at V and 1 base at J, with 12 bases in the middle. Per germline, CDR1 LGHDT and CDR2 YNNKEL (reference sequence). CDR3 amino acids: CASSQVPSRGTDTQYF. DNA of the CDR3: TGTGCCAGCAGCCAAGTACCCTCGAGGGGCACAGATACGCAGTATTTT.

The chain combines TRBV10-3 with TRBJ1-1; D is uncertain. The germline V and J ends were trimmed by 3 bases and 1 base, with 6 bases remaining between them. The length of the CDR3 is 13 residues. Germline CDR1 reads ENHRY; CDR2 reads SYGVKD. Written as DNA, the CDR3 is TGTGCCATCAGTGAACTCGCGAACACTGAAGCTTTCTTT. As protein: CAISELANTEAFF.

The chain couples TRBV28 to TRBJ1-1, with 8 bases fitting TRBD1. The CDR3 is 15 residues long. V was pared by 5 bases and J by 1 base, with 6 bases of the junction left unmatched. Germline V gene data show CDR1 as MDHEN and CDR2 as SYDVKM. CDR3 loop: CASSVLGQGNTEAFF. CDR3 bases: TGTGCCAGCAGTGTCCTTGGACAGGGGAACACTGAAGCTTTCTTT.

This clonotype was counted only a few times. The chain uses TRBV2 and TRBJ1-5; 7 bases are shared with TRBD1. CDR1 SNHLY and CDR2 FYNNEI come from the germline V gene. This CDR3 is 15 amino acids long. The ends lost 6 bases at V and 6 bases at J; junction bases unmatched: 11. The CDR3 nucleotides read TGTGCCAGCAGCCCCTGGGAGGGGGCGGGTCAGCCCCAGCATTTT. It translates to CASSPWEGAGQPQHF.